This TCR beta chain was sequenced in a study of blood T cell repertoires in COVID-19. How the authors handled the data: Researchers report that nucleated cell counts were estimated from reference gene primer amplification. Clones were sequenced by immunoSEQ multiplex PCR, and TCRdb holds only the in-frame ones, with some missing. The DNA gave D and trimming, while V, J and clone size come from that table. This table has roughly 150,000 clones, 75% to 90% appearing once. The J segment lost 2 bases and the V segment lost 3 bases, leaving 3 bases of the junction unmatched. CDR3 length: 15 residues. CDR1 and CDR2 (germline): LNHDA, SQIVND (reference sequence). The age range of participants was 18 to 89 years, with residence in under 30 US areas. Within 2 weeks of study entry, exposed participants had contacted a PCR-confirmed or clinician-diagnosed COVID-19 case.

Sequenced: PBMCs or T cells enriched from blood (not recorded which). The sequence was collected from a man between 65 and 85 years old who had been exposed to COVID-19. The chain links TRBV19 to TRBJ2-7; 11 bases agree with TRBD2. CDR3 region: CASSIGTSGTYEQYF. The CDR3 nucleotides are TGTGCCAGTAGTATCGGGACTAGCGGCACCTACGAGCAGTACTTC.